Detailed here is one T cell receptor (beta chain). Original methodology: Nucleated cell counts were estimated from reference gene primer amplification. The assay was immunoSEQ multiplex PCR, and TCRdb's table has in-frame clones only and misses some. V and J calls and clone size are those listed in that table; D and trimming were worked out from the DNA. The repertoire holds around 94,000 clones, nearly 90% seen once, with around 2% in the top ten. This specimen comes from a study of blood T cell repertoires in COVID-19. Turning to the study itself: Samples representing acute and convalescent COVID-19 were sourced from the United States, Italy and Spain. Nucleic acid was either cDNA or gDNA, and it came from T cells, B-cell-depleted T cells, or PBMCs.

This CDR3 is built from 13 residues. V lost 3 bases and J lost 8; bases outside the gene matches: 5. This TCR was sampled from a man in his fifties with active COVID-19. The specimen was peripheral blood. This chain links TRBV12-3 or TRBV12-4 with TRBJ1-2; 8 bases are a match to TRBD1. The CDR3: CASSFSGGQGYTF. The CDR3 nucleotides read TGTGCCAGCAGTTTCTCAGGGGGCCAAGGCTACACCTTC.